The T cell receptor beta chain under discussion was sequenced for a study of blood T cell repertoires in COVID-19 (dated by TCRdb to 2020 to 2022). Regarding the research as a whole: Samples covering the acute and convalescent phases of COVID-19 were provided by collaborators in the United States, Italy and Spain. The material from the prospective study consisted of cDNA or gDNA derived from T cells, B-cell-depleted T cells, or PBMCs. Deeply sampled blood TCRbeta repertoires from subjects exposed to, actively infected with, or recovered from COVID-19 were included in the dataset. A freely available public database, intended as a resource for researchers studying the immune response to SARS-CoV-2, is where the repertoires were released. Samples were obtained from the ongoing ImmuneRACE study (first 160 participants) and from 1,000 to 1,500 subjects provided by 6 global collaborators. Nearly every sample came with metadata listing a de-identified subject ID, COVID-19 status, age in years and sex. Where available, HLA class I and class II types were obtained from metadata supplied by the sample provider rather than from assay-based typing. The paper's findings and limits, for the study overall: How much clinical and demographic metadata was included differed by source and by participant, and the metadata was provided uncurated.

The immunoSEQ Assay, a bias-controlled multiplex PCR, was used to amplify TCRbeta CDR3 regions from genomic DNA. On the study's bioinformatics: Nucleated cell counts per sample were estimated from amplification of reference gene primers within the assay. To quantify the absolute abundance of each unique TCRbeta CDR3 rearrangement, sequence reads were collapsed and filtered. For each sample, productive Simpson clonality was calculated by taking the square root of Simpson's diversity index across productive rearrangements. This is the immuneACCESS table as TCRdb keeps it, with only in-frame sequences that have V and J called. A part of the clones is gone; compared with another copy, unresolved V genes explain less than half, and the rest is unexplained. V and J calls and clone size come straight from that table; D and trimming were deduced from the DNA. The sample table contains about 400,000 clones; only one count was recorded for approximately 86% of them. The ten most abundant clones make up approximately 2.9% of the sample.

The collaborating institutions used their own protocols to collect whole blood in K2EDTA tubes. For TCRbeta analysis, collaborators shipped samples as frozen whole blood, isolated PBMCs, or DNA extracted from either of those sample types. In regard to this clone: Which antigen it targets is not known. No base-level quality is on record; no much larger clone is a single base apart.

The germline V gene (reference sequence) specifies GTSNPN as CDR1 and SVGIG as CDR2. V is clipped by 6 bases and J by 4 bases, and the sequence between their germline boundaries is 12 bases long. From its cysteine to its phenylalanine, the CDR3 spans 12 amino acids. The only DNA kept is the CDR3, 36 bases in frame from the first base. The origin of this receptor is a human donor in a cohort sampled during active COVID-19. Sequencing was carried out using peripheral blood. The chain is assembled from TRBV30 and TRBJ1-1; the best D guess is TRBD1, with 5 bases matching. Read as DNA, the sequence is TGTGCCTGTAAACAGGATTTCACTGAAGCTTTCTTT. This is translated as CACKQDFTEAFF.